This paragraph reports one T cell receptor (beta chain). Original processing notes: Cell counts per sample came from amplifying reference gene primers. The assay was immunoSEQ multiplex PCR, and TCRdb's table has in-frame clones only and misses some. The V and J calls and clone size are taken from that table; D and trimming were inferred from the DNA. The table shows roughly 50,000 clones, with roughly four fifths occurring only once. The data are from a study of blood T cell repertoires in COVID-19. On the study more broadly: From the United States, Italy and Spain came samples of acute and convalescent COVID-19. T cells, B-cell-depleted T cells, or PBMCs supplied cDNA or gDNA.

The junction had 10 bases not matched to a gene; V was cut back by 5 bases and J by 4 bases. In germline, CDR1 is SGHVS, CDR2 FQNEAQ. This CDR3 contains 15 residues. Sequenced: peripheral blood. The J gene is TRBJ2-7, the V gene TRBV7-8, with 8 bases identical to TRBD2. The receptor comes from a woman aged 60-70 years with acute or convalescent COVID-19. The DNA of the CDR3 is TGTGCCAGCAGCGGCTCTTTAGCGGGGATATACGAGCAGTACTTC. It specifies CASSGSLAGIYEQYF.